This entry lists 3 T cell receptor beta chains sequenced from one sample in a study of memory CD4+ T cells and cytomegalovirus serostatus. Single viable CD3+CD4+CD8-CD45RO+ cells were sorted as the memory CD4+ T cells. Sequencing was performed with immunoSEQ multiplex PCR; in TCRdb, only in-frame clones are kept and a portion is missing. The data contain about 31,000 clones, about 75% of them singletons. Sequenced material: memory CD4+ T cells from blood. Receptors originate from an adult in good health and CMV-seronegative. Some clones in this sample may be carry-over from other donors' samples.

CDR3 nucleotides: TGTGCCAGCAGTTACTCGTTACAGGGATTCTACGAGCAGTACTTC. This sequence encodes CASSYSLQGFYEQYF. The chain has TRBV6-5 and TRBJ2-7; a possible D gene is TRBD1 (6 bases). Germline CDR1 is MNHEY and CDR2 is SVGAGI. This CDR3 has 15 residues. Trimming shortened V by 0 bases and J by 3 bases, and 12 bases separated the two germline ends.

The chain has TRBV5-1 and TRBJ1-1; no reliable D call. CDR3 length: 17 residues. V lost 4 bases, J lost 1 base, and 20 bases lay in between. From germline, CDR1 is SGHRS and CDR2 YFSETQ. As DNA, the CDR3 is TGCGCCAGCAGCCTTCTGGCCACCTCGTTTGGGAACACTGAAGCTTTCTTT. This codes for CASSLLATSFGNTEAFF.

CDR3 in DNA: TGTGCCAGCAGGGGGACAGGGGAACACTATGGCTACACCTTC. Translated: CASRGTGEHYGYTF. This sequence joins TRBV28 and TRBJ1-2; 10 bases match TRBD1. The CDR3 loop spans 14 amino acids. With V trimmed by 6 bases and J by 3 bases, 4 bases remained unmatched. Germline-derived CDR1 and CDR2 are MDHEN and SYDVKM.